This TCR beta chain was retrieved from a study of technical replicates of blood from several donors. Germline V CDR1 and CDR2: MNHEY, SVGAGI. This CDR3 has 11 amino acids. V lost 0 bases and J lost 12, with 9 bases in between. Generated by immunoSEQ multiplex PCR, the TCRdb table keeps only in-frame clones and is missing some. The sample shows about 79,000 clones, approximately 94% of them seen only once. The sample comprised T cells isolated from PBMCs. The TCR comes from a human donor in good health. V is TRBV6-5 and J is TRBJ2-7; D gene unclear. Written as DNA, the CDR3 is TGTGCCAGCAGTTACTCCCAGGTTTGGTACTTC. Translation: CASSYSQVWYF.